These T cell receptor beta chains were read from a single sample in a study of blood T cells in healthy people across ages. TCRdb called the 5' RACE reads again in MiXCR, with one record for every CDR3 protein. The sample lists about 1.8 million distinct CDR3 sequences, about 50% seen once, with 2.1% in the top ten. The sample comprised blood. The origin of the receptors is a woman aged 35 to 49 in good health. Both conserved end residues are part of each CDR3. Fields, in order: J gene, clone size, V gene, D gene, CDR3 protein, CDR3 DNA. A D gene is named only where the DNA matches it firmly. Clone sizes are given selectively: once, few, many, or a class where the clone is expanded.

>TRBJ2-5|.|TRBV27|.
CASSGAGEETQYF
TGTGCCAGCAGTGGGGCAGGGGAAGAGACCCAGTACTTC
>TRBJ1-2|.|TRBV4-1|.
CASSQVIQGQDGYTF
TGCGCCAGCAGCCAAGTGATTCAGGGGCAAGATGGCTACACCTTC
>TRBJ1-5|.|TRBV20-1|TRBD1
CSATDRDFNQPQHF
TGCAGTGCTACGGACAGGGATTTCAATCAGCCCCAGCATTTT
>TRBJ1-2|.|TRBV18|.
CASSPDGPAYGYTF
TGTGCCAGCTCACCAGATGGACCAGCCTATGGCTACACCTTC
>TRBJ1-6|.|TRBV5-1|.
CASRASGAYNSPLHF
TGCGCCAGCAGAGCCTCGGGGGCTTATAATTCACCCCTCCACTTT
>TRBJ2-2|.|TRBV11-2|TRBD2
CASSLLPGLAGVPPNTGELFF
TGTGCCAGCAGCTTGCTACCGGGACTAGCGGGGGTCCCTCCGAACACCGGGGAGCTGTTTTTT
>TRBJ2-2|.|TRBV28|.
CASSLYPGELFF
TGTGCCAGCAGTTTATATCCCGGGGAGCTGTTTTTT
>TRBJ1-4|.|TRBV15|.
CATSRDLTGTNEKLFF
TGTGCCACCAGCAGAGATTTGACAGGAACTAATGAAAAACTGTTTTTT
>TRBJ1-2|.|TRBV12-3/TRBV12-4|.
CAAGGVGIYGYTF
TGTGCCGCTGGAGGCGTGGGGATCTATGGCTACACCTTC
>TRBJ2-7|few|TRBV6-2/TRBV6-3|.
CASSNAYEQYF
TGTGCCAGCAGTAATGCCTACGAGCAGTACTTC
>TRBJ2-7|few|TRBV29-1|TRBD1
CSVQGTGTGSYEQYF
TGCAGCGTTCAGGGCACGGGGACAGGTTCCTACGAGCAGTACTTC
>TRBJ2-5|.|TRBV12-3/TRBV12-4|TRBD1
CASSSVNRGQETQYF
TGTGCCAGCAGCTCGGTAAACAGGGGACAAGAGACCCAGTACTTC
>TRBJ1-2|few|TRBV5-1|TRBD1
CASSADRAAYGYTF
TGCGCCAGCAGCGCCGACAGGGCGGCCTATGGCTACACCTTC
>TRBJ1-2|.|TRBV5-1|.
CASSAGAPAGYTF
TGCGCCAGCAGCGCGGGGGCCCCGGCGGGCTACACCTTC
>TRBJ1-5|.|TRBV6-5|.
CASLPRGKPQHF
TGTGCCAGTCTCCCTAGGGGAAAGCCCCAGCATTTT
>TRBJ2-3|.|TRBV6-2/TRBV6-3|TRBD2
CATHGTSGTDTQYF
TGTGCCACCCACGGGACTAGCGGCACAGATACGCAGTATTTT
>TRBJ2-7|.|TRBV20-1|TRBD1
CSANDRGTGRSYEQYF
TGCAGTGCGAACGACCGGGGGACAGGCCGCTCCTACGAGCAGTACTTC
>TRBJ1-4|.|TRBV6-5|.
CASSYSKGEPGEKLFF
TGTGCCAGCAGTTACTCGAAGGGGGAACCTGGTGAAAAACTGTTTTTT
>TRBJ1-2|.|TRBV3-1|.
CASSQDPASIYGYTF
TGTGCCAGCAGCCAAGATCCTGCCAGTATCTATGGCTACACCTTC
>TRBJ2-1|.|TRBV4-2|TRBD2
CASSQDGAGGLYNEQFF
TGTGCCAGCAGCCAAGATGGGGCGGGGGGCCTTTACAATGAGCAGTTCTTC
>TRBJ1-2|few|TRBV20-1|.
CSASIAGGYTF
TGCAGTGCTAGTATTGCAGGAGGCTACACCTTC
>TRBJ2-7|.|TRBV7-9|.
CASSYPGRGREQYF
TGTGCCAGCAGCTATCCGGGACGGGGCCGAGAGCAGTACTTC
>TRBJ2-1|.|TRBV19|TRBD2
CASSATSVDNEQFF
TGTGCCAGTAGTGCGACTAGCGTCGACAATGAGCAGTTCTTC
>TRBJ1-5|.|TRBV20-1|.
CSADMTSPNQPQHF
TGCAGTGCCGACATGACATCCCCCAATCAGCCCCAGCATTTT
>TRBJ2-5|.|TRBV10-3|TRBD1
CAIRRTGGETQYF
TGTGCCATCAGGAGAACAGGGGGAGAGACCCAGTACTTC
>TRBJ1-2|once|TRBV28|.
CASSFGQSANYGYTF
TGTGCCAGCAGTTTTGGACAGTCAGCTAACTATGGCTACACCTTC
>TRBJ2-5|few|TRBV6-5|TRBD1
CASISTGDETQYF
TGTGCCAGCATTTCGACAGGGGATGAGACCCAGTACTTC
>TRBJ2-1|.|TRBV4-2|TRBD2
CASSQDTTGGLNEQFF
TGTGCCAGCAGCCAAGATACTACGGGGGGGCTCAATGAGCAGTTCTTC
>TRBJ2-3|few|TRBV20-1|TRBD1
CSAQDRVTDTQYF
TGCAGTGCTCAAGACAGGGTTACAGATACGCAGTATTTT
>TRBJ2-7|.|TRBV21-1|.
CASSKARSDEQYF
TGTGCCAGCAGCAAAGCTCGGAGCGACGAGCAGTACTTC
>TRBJ1-2|.|TRBV20-1|.
CSARDGRFGYTF
TGCAGTGCTAGAGATGGCAGGTTTGGCTACACCTTC
>TRBJ2-3|few|TRBV27|.
CASSFWRGRAPDTQYF
TGTGCCAGCAGTTTTTGGAGGGGACGGGCCCCAGATACGCAGTATTTT
>TRBJ2-1|.|TRBV7-8|.
CASSPAAGSYNEQFF
TGTGCCAGCAGCCCCGCGGCAGGCTCCTACAATGAGCAGTTCTTC
>TRBJ2-5|.|TRBV10-3|.
CAIKEGTGTKYF
TGTGCCATCAAAGAGGGAACGGGGACCAAGTACTTC
>TRBJ2-7|.|TRBV12-3/TRBV12-4|TRBD1
CASSIGQVDEQYF
TGTGCCAGCAGCATCGGACAGGTCGACGAGCAGTACTTC
>TRBJ1-2|.|TRBV28|.
CASSWSGGYTF
TGTGCCAGCAGTTGGTCCGGTGGCTACACCTTC
>TRBJ2-3|.|TRBV6-1|TRBD2
CASSTLTGRVGTDTQYF
TGTGCCAGCAGTACCCTCACGGGGAGGGTAGGCACAGATACGCAGTATTTT
>TRBJ1-4|.|TRBV12-3/TRBV12-4|.
CASSFFRQGLFF
TGTGCCAGCAGTTTCTTCAGGCAGGGGCTGTTTTTT
>TRBJ2-7|many|TRBV3-1|.
CASSQDPGLSYEQYF
TGTGCCAGCAGCCAAGATCCAGGGCTCTCCTACGAGCAGTACTTC
>TRBJ2-7|.|TRBV20-1|TRBD1
CSAQPGQGNTYEQYF
TGCAGTGCTCAGCCGGGACAGGGGAATACCTACGAGCAGTACTTC
>TRBJ2-7|.|TRBV20-1|.
CSARVDNLSYEQYF
TGCAGTGCTAGAGTGGACAACCTCTCCTACGAGCAGTACTTC
>TRBJ1-1|.|TRBV11-2|.
CASSLGSRRAEAFF
TGTGCCAGCAGCTTAGGTTCCAGAAGAGCTGAAGCTTTCTTT
>TRBJ1-2|.|TRBV2|.
CASSNGGAVFNYGYTF
TGTGCCAGCAGTAACGGGGGGGCAGTTTTTAACTATGGCTACACCTTC